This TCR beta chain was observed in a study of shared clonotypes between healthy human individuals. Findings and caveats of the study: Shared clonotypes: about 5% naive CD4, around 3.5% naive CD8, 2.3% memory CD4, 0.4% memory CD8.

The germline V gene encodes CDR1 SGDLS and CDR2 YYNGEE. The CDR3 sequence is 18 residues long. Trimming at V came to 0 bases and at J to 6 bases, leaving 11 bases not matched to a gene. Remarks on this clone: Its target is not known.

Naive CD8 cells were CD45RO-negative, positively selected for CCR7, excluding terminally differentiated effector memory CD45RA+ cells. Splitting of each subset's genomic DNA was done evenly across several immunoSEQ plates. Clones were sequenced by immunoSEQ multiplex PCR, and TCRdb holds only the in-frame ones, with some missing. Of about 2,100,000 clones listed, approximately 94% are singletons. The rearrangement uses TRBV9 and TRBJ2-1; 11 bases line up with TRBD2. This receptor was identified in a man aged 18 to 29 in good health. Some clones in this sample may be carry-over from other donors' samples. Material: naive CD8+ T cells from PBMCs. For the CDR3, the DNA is TGTGCCAGCAGCGTAGGTAGCGGGAGGGCTTTTTCTAGCAATGAGCAGTTCTTC. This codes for CASSVGSGRAFSSNEQFF.